This is a list of T cell receptor beta chains from one sample in a study of blood T cell repertoires in COVID-19. The protocol was immunoSEQ multiplex PCR, while the TCRdb copy is restricted to in-frame clones and leaves out a portion. The repertoire holds about 91,000 clones, 70% to 90% seen once, with about 5% in the top ten. The specimen sequenced was peripheral blood. The receptors stem from a man in his 70s with acute or convalescent COVID-19. Both conserved end residues are trimmed from each CDR3. Fields, in order: V gene, CDR3 protein.

V gene: TRBV5-1
CDR3 protein: ASSLAETGADTQY

V gene: TRBV27
CDR3 protein: ASRSPGLAGEQY

V gene: TRBV28
CDR3 protein: ASSLERAGRGYKRTDTQY

V gene: TRBV2
CDR3 protein: ASALRQDGPATNEKLF

V gene: TRBV7-6
CDR3 protein: ASSLSAGGRETQY

V gene: TRBV6-1
CDR3 protein: ASSDNREGTQY

V gene: TRBV5-1
CDR3 protein: ASSLEEMNTEAF

V gene: TRBV9
CDR3 protein: ASSLTGDWGYEQY

V gene: TRBV29-1
CDR3 protein: SVTDGRGTEAF

V gene: TRBV12-5
CDR3 protein: ASGLADKQGATNEKLF

V gene: TRBV28
CDR3 protein: ASSPYTGEQY

V gene: TRBV7-9
CDR3 protein: ASSFGENTEAF

V gene: TRBV29-1
CDR3 protein: SAGQGPNTEAF

V gene: TRBV19
CDR3 protein: ASSTGTGVPQETQY

V gene: TRBV25-1
CDR3 protein: ASSEVHYEQY

V gene: TRBV30
CDR3 protein: AWRTGGGPYEQY

V gene: TRBV7-9
CDR3 protein: ASSLSGRDSFSNSPLH

V gene: TRBV2
CDR3 protein: ASWGQGITDTQY

V gene: TRBV2
CDR3 protein: ASTLDRGAYGYT

V gene: TRBV5-1
CDR3 protein: ASSLGQYDNAYNEQF

V gene: TRBV5-1
CDR3 protein: ASSPGAGAIQETQY

V gene: TRBV3-1/TRBV3-2
CDR3 protein: ASSPFPGGYTGELF